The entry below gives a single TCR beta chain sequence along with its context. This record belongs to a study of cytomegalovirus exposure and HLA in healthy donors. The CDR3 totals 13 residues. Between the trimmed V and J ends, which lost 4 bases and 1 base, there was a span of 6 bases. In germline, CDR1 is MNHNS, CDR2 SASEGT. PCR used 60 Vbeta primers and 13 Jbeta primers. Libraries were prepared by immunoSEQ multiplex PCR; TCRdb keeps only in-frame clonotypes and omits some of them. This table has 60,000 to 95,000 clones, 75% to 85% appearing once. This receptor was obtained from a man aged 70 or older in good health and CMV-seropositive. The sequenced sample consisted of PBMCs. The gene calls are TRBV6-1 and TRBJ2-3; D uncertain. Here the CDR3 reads CASSAAGTDTQYF. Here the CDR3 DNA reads TGTGCCAGCAGTGCCGCAGGCACAGATACGCAGTATTTT.